This T cell receptor (beta chain) was documented in a study of glioma-infiltrating T cells after dendritic cell vaccination. V was pared by 7 bases and J by 5 bases, with 15 bases between. CDR1 and CDR2 from the germline V gene are SGHDT and YYEEEE. This CDR3 has 13 residues. TCRdb keeps only in-frame clones here, not all; method: immunoSEQ multiplex PCR. The sample contains more than 85,000 clones, over 75% of which appear only once. This chain links TRBV5-6 with TRBJ1-1; no firm D call. The sequenced sample was blood, obtained before dendritic cell vaccination. The TCR comes from a human donor with glioblastoma. The CDR3 nucleotides are TGTGCCAGCCTTCTACGCGGGAGGACTGAAGCTTTCTTT. It codes for CASLLRGRTEAFF.